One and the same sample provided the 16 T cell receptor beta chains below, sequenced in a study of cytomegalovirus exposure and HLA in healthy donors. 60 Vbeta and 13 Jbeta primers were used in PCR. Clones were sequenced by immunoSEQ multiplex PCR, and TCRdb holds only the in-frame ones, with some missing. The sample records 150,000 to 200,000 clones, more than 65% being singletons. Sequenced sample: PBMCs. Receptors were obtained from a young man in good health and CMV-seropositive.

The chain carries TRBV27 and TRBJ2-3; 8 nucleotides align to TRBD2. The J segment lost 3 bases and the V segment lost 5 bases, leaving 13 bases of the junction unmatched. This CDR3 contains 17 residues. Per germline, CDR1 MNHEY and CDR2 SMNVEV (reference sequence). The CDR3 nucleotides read TGTGCCAGCAGTCCCTACCCCGAGCGGGAGACGACAGATACGCAGTATTTT. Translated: CASSPYPERETTDTQYF.

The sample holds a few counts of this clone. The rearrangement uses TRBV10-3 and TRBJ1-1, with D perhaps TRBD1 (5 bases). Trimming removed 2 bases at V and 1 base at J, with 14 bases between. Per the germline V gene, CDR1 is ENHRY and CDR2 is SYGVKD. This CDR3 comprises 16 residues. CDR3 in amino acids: CAISEASARENTEAFF. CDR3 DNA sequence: TGTGCCATCAGTGAGGCCTCCGCCAGGGAGAACACTGAAGCTTTCTTT.

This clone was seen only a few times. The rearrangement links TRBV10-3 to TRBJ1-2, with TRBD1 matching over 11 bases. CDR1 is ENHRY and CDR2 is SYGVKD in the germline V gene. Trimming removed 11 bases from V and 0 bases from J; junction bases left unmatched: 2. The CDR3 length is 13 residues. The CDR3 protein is CAGGQGANYGYTF. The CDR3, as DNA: TGTGCCGGGGGACAGGGGGCTAACTATGGCTACACCTTC.

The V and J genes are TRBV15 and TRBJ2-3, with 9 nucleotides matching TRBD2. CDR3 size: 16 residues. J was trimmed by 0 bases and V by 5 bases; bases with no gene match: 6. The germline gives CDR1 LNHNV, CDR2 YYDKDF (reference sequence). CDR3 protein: CATSGATSGSTDTQYF. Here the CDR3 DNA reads TGTGCCACCAGCGGCGCGACTAGCGGTAGCACAGATACGCAGTATTTT. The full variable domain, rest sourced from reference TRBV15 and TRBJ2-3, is DAMVIQNPRYQVTQFGKPVTLSCSQTLNHNVMYWYQQKSSQAPKLLFHYYDKDFNNEADTPDNFQSRRPNTSFCFLDIRSPGLGDTAMYLCATSGATSGSTDTQYFGPGTRLTVL.

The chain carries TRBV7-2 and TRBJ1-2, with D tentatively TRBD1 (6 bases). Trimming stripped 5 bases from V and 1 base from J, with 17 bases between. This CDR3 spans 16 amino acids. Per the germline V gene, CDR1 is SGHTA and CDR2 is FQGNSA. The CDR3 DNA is TGTGCCAGCAGCATTCCTTTGGACAGCCTTAACTATGGCTACACCTTC. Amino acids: CASSIPLDSLNYGYTF.

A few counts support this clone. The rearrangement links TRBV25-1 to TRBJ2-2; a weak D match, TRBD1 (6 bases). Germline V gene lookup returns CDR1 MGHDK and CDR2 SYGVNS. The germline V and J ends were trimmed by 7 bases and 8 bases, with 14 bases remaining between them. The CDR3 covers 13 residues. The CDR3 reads CASNPTGVGELFF. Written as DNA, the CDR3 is TGTGCCAGCAACCCGACAGGCGTAGGGGAGCTGTTTTTT.

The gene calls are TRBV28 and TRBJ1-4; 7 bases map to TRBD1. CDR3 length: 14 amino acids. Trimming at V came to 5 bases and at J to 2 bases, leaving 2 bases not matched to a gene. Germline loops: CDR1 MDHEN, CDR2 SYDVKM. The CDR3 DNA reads TGTGCCAGCAGTAGGGGGCAGACTAATGAAAAACTGTTTTTT. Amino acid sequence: CASSRGQTNEKLFF.

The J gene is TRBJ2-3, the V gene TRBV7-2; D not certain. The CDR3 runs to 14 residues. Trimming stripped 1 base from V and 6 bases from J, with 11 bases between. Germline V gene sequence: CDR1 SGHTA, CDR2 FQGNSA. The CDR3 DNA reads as TGTGCCAGCAGCTTAGAGTCTAGACGGGATACGCAGTATTTT. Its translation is CASSLESRRDTQYF.

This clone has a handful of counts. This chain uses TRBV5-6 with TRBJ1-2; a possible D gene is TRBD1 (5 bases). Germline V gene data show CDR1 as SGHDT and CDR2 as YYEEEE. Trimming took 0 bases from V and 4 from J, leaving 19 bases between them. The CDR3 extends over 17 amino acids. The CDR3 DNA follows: TGTGCCAGCAGCTTGGGGGCAAGGGGCCCAGCGACCTATGGCTACACCTTC. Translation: CASSLGARGPATYGYTF.

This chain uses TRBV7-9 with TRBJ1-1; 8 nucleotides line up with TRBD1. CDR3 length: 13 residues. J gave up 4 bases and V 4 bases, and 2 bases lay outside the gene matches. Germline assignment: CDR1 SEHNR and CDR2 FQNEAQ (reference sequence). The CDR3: CASSSQGVTEAFF. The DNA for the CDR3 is TGTGCCAGCAGCTCACAGGGGGTCACTGAAGCTTTCTTT.

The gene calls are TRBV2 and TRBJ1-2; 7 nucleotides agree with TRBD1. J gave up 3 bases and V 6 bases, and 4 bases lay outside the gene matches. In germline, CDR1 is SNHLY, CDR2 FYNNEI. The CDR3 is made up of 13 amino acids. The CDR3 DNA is TGTGCCAGCAGCGGGGACAGCTACTATGGCTACACCTTC. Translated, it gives CASSGDSYYGYTF.

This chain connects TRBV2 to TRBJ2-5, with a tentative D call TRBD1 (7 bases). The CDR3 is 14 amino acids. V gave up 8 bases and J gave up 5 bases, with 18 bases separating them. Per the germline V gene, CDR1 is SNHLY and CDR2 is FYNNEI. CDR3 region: CASEKGAGGETQYF. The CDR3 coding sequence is TGTGCCAGCGAAAAAGGGGCAGGGGGGGAGACCCAGTACTTC.

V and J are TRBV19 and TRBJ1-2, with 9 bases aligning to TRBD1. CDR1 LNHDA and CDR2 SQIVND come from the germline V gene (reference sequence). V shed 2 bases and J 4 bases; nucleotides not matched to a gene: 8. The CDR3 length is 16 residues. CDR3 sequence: CASSIFNRGLVYGYTF. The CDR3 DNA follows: TGTGCCAGTAGTATATTCAACAGGGGGCTAGTCTATGGCTACACCTTC.

CDR3 sequence: CASSLQGSSTDTQYF. The CDR3 coding sequence is TGTGCCAGCAGCTTGCAGGGATCTAGCACAGATACGCAGTATTTT. This sequence joins TRBV5-6 and TRBJ2-3; tentative D call: TRBD1 (5 bases). The V end lost 1 base, the J end lost 0 bases, and 9 bases lay between the germline ends. CDR1 and CDR2 (germline): SGHDT, YYEEEE. There are 15 residues in the CDR3.

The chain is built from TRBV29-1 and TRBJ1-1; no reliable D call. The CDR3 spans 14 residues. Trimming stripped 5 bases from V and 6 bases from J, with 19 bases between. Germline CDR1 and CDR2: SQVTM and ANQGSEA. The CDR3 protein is CSVREYPSGAEAFF. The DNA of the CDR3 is TGCAGCGTTCGGGAGTATCCCTCTGGGGCTGAAGCTTTCTTT. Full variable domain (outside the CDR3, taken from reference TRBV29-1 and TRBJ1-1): SAVISQKPSRDICQRGTSLTIQCQVDSQVTMMFWYRQQPGQSLTLIATANQGSEATYESGFVIDKFPISRPNLTFSTLTVSNMSPEDSSIYLCSVREYPSGAEAFFGQGTRLTVV.

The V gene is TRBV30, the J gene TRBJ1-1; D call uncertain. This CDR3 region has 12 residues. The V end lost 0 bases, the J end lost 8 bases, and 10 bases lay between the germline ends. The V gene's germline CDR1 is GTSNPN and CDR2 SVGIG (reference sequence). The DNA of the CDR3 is TGTGCCTGGAGTGTAGGAGGGAACGAAGCTTTCTTT. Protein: CAWSVGGNEAFF. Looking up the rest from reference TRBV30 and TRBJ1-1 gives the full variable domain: SQTIHQWPATLVQPVGSPLSLECTVEGTSNPNLYWYRQAAGRGLQLLFYSVGIGQISSEVPQNLSASRPQDRQFILSSKKLLLSDSGFYLCAWSVGGNEAFFGQGTRLTVV.